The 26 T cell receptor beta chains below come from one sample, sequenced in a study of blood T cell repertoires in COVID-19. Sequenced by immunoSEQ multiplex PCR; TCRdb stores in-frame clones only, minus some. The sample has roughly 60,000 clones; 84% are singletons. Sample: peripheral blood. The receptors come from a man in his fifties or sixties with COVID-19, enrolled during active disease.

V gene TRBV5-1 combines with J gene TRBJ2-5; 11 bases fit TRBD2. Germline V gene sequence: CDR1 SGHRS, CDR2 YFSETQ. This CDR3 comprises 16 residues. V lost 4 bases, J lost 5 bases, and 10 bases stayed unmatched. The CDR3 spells CASSPGQLAGEETQYF. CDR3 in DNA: TGCGCCAGCAGCCCCGGACAACTAGCGGGAGAGGAGACCCAGTACTTC.

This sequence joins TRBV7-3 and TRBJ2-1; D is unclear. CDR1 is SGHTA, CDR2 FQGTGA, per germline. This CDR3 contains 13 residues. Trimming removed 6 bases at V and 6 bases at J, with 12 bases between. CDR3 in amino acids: CASRKTSRNEQFF. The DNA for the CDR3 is TGTGCCAGCAGAAAAACGTCGCGCAATGAGCAGTTCTTC.

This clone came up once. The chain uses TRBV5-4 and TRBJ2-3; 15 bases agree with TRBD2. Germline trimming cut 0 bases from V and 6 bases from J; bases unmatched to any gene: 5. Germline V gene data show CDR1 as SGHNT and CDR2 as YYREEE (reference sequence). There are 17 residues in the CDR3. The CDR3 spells CASSLGTSGGAVDTQYF. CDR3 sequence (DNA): TGTGCCAGCAGCTTGGGGACTAGCGGGGGGGCTGTGGATACGCAGTATTTT.

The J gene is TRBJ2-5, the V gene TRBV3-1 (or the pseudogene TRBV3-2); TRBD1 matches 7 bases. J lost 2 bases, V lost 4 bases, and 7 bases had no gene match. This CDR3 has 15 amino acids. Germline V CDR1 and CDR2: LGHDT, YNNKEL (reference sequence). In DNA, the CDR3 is TGTGCCAGCAGCCCGAACAGGGGCCCGCAAGAGACCCAGTACTTC. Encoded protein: CASSPNRGPQETQYF.

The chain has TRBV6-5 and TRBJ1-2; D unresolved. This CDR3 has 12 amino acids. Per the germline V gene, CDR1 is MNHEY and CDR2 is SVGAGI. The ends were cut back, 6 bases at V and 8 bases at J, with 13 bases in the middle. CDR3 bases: TGTGCCAGCAGGTCACAGCGGTGGGGCTACACCTTC. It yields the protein CASRSQRWGYTF.

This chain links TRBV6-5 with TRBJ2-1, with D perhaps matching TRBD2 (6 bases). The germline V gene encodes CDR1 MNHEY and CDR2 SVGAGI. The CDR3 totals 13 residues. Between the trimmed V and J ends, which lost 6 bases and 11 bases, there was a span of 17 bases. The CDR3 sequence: CASRANRGGKQFF. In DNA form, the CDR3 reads TGTGCCAGCAGGGCTAATAGAGGCGGGAAGCAGTTCTTC.

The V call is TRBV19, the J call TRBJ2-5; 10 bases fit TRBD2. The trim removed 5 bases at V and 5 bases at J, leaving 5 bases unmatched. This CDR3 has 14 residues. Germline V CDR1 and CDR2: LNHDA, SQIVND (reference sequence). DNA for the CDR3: TGTGCCAGTAGTCCTAGCGGGAGCGGGGAGACCCAGTACTTC. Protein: CASSPSGSGETQYF.

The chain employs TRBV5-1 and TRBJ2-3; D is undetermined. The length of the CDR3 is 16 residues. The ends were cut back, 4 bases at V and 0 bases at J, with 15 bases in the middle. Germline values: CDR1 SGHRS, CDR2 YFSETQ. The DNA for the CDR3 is TGCGCCAGCAGCATACCTCGCGGTACTAGCACAGATACGCAGTATTTT. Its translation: CASSIPRGTSTDTQYF.

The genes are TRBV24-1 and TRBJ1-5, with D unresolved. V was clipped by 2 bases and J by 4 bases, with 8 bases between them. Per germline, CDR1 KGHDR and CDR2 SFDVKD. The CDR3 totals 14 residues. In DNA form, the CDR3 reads TGTGCCACCAGTGATTCATACCTAAATCAGCCCCAGCATTTT. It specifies CATSDSYLNQPQHF.

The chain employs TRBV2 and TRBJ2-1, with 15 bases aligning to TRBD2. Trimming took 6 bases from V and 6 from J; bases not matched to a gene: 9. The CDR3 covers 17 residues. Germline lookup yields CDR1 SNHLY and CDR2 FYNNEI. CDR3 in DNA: TGTGCCAGCAGGGGATCTGGACTAGCGGGGGGGCCCAATGAGCAGTTCTTC. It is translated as CASRGSGLAGGPNEQFF.

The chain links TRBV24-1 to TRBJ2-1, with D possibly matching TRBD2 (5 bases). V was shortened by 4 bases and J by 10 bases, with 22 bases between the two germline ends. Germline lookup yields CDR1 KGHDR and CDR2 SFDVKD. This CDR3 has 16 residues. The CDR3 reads CATSDPWSSGDREQFF. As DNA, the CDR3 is TGTGCCACCAGTGACCCCTGGAGCAGCGGAGATCGGGAGCAGTTCTTC.

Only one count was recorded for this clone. This CDR3 is CASSEQRDTEAFF. As DNA, the CDR3 is TGTGCCAGCAGTGAGCAGAGGGACACTGAAGCTTTCTTT. The rearrangement links TRBV6-4 to TRBJ1-1; D is ambiguous. Trimming took off 3 bases at V and 3 bases at J, with 8 bases between the two ends. This CDR3 spans 13 amino acids. CDR1 is MRHNA, CDR2 SNTAGT, per germline.

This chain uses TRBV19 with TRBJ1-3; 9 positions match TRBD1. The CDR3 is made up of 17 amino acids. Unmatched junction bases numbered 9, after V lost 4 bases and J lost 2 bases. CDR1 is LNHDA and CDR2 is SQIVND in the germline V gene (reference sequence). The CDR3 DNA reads TGTGCCAGTAGTAGGGACAGGGCGTCCATCGCTGGAAACACCATATATTTT. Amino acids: CASSRDRASIAGNTIYF.

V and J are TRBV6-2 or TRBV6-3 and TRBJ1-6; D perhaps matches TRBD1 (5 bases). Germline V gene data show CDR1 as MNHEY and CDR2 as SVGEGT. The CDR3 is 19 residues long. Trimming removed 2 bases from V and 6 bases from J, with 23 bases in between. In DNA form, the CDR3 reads TGTGCCAGCAGTTACCCCCCCGGACATGCCGGGAGGGGTAATTCACCCCTCCACTTT. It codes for CASSYPPGHAGRGNSPLHF.

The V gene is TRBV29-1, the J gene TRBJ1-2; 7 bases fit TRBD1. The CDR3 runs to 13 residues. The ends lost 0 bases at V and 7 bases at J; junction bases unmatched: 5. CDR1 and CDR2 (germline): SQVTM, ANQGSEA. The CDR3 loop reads CSVEDQGERGYTF. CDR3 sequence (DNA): TGCAGCGTTGAAGATCAGGGGGAACGTGGCTACACCTTC.

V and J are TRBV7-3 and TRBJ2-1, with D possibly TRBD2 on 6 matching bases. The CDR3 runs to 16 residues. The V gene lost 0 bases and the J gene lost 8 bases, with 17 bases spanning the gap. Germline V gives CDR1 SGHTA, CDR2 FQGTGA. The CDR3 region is CASSLTGGSVGHEQFF. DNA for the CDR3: TGTGCCAGCAGCTTAACTGGGGGGTCCGTAGGCCATGAGCAGTTCTTC.

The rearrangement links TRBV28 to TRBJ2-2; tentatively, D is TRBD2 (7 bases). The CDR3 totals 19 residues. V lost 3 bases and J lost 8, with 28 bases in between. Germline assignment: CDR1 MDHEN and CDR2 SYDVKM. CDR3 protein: CASSLPGLGVGGGRGELFF. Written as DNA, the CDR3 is TGTGCCAGCAGTTTGCCGGGACTGGGGGTGGGGGGGGGCCGGGGGGAGCTGTTTTTT.

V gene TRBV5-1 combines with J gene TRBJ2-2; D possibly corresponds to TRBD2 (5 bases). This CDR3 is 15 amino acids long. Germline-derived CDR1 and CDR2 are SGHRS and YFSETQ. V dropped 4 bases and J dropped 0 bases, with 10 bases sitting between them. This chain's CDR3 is CASSSGGTNTGELFF. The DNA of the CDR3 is TGCGCCAGCAGCAGTGGAGGCACGAACACCGGGGAGCTGTTTTTT.

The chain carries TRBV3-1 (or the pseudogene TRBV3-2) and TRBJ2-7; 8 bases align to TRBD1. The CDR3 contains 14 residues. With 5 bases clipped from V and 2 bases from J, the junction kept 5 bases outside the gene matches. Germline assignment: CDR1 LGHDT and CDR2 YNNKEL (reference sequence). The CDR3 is CASSSTGAAYEQYF. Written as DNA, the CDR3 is TGTGCCAGCAGCTCGACAGGGGCGGCCTACGAGCAGTACTTC.

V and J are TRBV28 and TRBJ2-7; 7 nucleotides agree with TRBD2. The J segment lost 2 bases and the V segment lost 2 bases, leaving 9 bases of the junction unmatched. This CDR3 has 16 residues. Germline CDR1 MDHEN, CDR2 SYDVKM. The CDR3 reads CASSLGEGLGTYEQYF. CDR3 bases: TGTGCCAGCAGTTTAGGGGAAGGACTAGGGACCTACGAGCAGTACTTC.

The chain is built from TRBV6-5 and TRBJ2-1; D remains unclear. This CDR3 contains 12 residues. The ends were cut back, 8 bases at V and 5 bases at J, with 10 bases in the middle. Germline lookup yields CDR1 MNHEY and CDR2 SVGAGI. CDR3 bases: TGTGCCAGCGGAGAGGCAGACAATGAGCAGTTCTTC. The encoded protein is CASGEADNEQFF.

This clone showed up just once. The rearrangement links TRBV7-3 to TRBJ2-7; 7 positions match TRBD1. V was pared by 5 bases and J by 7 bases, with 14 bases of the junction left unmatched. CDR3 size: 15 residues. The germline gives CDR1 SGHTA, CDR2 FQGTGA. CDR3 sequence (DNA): TGTGCCAGCAGCGCCCAACAGGGGCCCCTGGGTGAGCAGTACTTC. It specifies CASSAQQGPLGEQYF.

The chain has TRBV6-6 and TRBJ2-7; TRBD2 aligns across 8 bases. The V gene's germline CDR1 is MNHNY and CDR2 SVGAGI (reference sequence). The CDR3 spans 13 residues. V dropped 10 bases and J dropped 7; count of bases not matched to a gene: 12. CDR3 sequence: CATAGASPWEQYF. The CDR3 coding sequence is TGTGCCACAGCGGGAGCTAGCCCATGGGAGCAGTACTTC.

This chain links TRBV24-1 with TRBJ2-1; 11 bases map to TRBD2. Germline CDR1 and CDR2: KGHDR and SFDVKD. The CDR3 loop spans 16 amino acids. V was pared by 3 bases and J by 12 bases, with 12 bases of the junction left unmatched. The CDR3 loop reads CATSDGGLAGSLSQFF. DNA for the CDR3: TGTGCCACCAGTGATGGCGGACTAGCGGGTAGCTTATCGCAGTTCTTC.

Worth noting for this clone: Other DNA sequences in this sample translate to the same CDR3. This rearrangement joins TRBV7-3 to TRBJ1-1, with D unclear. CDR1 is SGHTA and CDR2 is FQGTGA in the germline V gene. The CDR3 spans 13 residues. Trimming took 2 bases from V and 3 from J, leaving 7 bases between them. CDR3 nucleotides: TGTGCCAGCAGCTTACAGAGGGACACTGAAGCTTTCTTT. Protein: CASSLQRDTEAFF. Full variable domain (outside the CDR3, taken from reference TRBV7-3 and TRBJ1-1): GAGVSQTPSNKVTEKGKYVELRCDPISGHTALYWYRQSLGQGPEFLIYFQGTGAADDSGLPNDRFFAVRPEGSVSTLKIQRTERGDSAVYLCASSLQRDTEAFFGQGTRLTVV.

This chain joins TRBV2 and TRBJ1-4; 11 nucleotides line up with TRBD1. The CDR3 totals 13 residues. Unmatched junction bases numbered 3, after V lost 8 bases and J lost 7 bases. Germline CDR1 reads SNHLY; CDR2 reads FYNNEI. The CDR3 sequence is CASRGTGGEKLFF. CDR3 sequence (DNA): TGTGCCAGCCGAGGGACAGGGGGTGAAAAACTGTTTTTT.